This TCR beta chain is from a study of breast tumors, draining lymph nodes, adjacent tissues. The CDR3 is made up of 11 amino acids. The germline V gene has CDR1 DFQATT and CDR2 SNEGSKA (reference sequence). TCRdb used MiXCR to reprocess the multiplex PCR reads, holding one entry per CDR3 protein. The sample lists 50,000 to 75,000 distinct CDR3 sequences, roughly 50% occurring once. Findings of the study overall: Tumor repertoires ranked between lymph nodes and nontumor tissue in diversity, with V and J gene preferences. Findings are consistent with lymph node origin and intratumoral expansion of most tumor T cells. Data only fit, rather than demonstrated, lymph node origin of most tumor T cells. Compared with basal-like, luminal-like tumors shared significantly more repertoire with nontumor tissue.

This clonotype was counted ten times or more. The antigen is not known. A much more abundant neighbour one base away suggests this may be a read error. The specimen sequenced was breast tumor tissue. The genes are TRBV20-1 and TRBJ2-7; a possible D gene is TRBD1 (5 bases). The clonotype originates from a female donor with breast cancer. Some clones in this sample may be carry-over from other donors' samples. The CDR3 DNA follows: TGCAGTGCGGACATAGCCTACGAGCAGTCCTTC. It yields the protein CSADIAYEQSF.